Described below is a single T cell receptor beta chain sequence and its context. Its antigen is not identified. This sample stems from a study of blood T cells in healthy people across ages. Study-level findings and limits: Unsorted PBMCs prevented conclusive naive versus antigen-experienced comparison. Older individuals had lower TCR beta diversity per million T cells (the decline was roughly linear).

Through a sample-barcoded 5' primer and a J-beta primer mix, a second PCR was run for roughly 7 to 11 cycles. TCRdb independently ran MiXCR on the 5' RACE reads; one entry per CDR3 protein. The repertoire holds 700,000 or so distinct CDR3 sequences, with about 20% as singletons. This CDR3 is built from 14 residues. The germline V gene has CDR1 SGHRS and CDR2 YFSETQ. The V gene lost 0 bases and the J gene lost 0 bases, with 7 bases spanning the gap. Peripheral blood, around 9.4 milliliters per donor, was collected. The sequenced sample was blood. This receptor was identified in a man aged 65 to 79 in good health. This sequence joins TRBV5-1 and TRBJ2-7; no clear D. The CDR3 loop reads CASSLERLSYEQYF. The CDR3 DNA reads TGCGCCAGCAGCTTGGAACGGCTCTCCTACGAGCAGTACTTC.